Sequencing of this TCR beta chain was carried out in a study of shared clonotypes between healthy human individuals. Study in general: Aged between 18 and 49, the donors were two women and three men. Notes on the study in general: Naive subsets typically showed greater estimated richness than memory subsets.

There are 15 residues in the CDR3. Germline V gives CDR1 LNHDA, CDR2 SQIVND (reference sequence). V dropped 2 bases and J dropped 6 bases, with 16 bases sitting between them. Every donor, a Caucasian adult, lived in Nashville, Tennessee. Data came from immunoSEQ multiplex PCR; TCRdb stores just in-frame clones and leaves some out. This sample carries under 2.5 million clones, around 92% of them seen once, and the ten largest clones take roughly 0.34%. As concerns this clone: The antigen is undetermined.

V is TRBV19 and J is TRBJ1-1, with TRBD1 as a possible D gene (5 bases). The sequencing sample was made of naive CD4+ T cells from PBMCs. Subset described: CD45RA+ positively selected. The clonotype originates from a man aged 18 to 29 in good health. Some clones in this sample may be carry-over from other donors' samples. The CDR3 here is CASSIRGQGDAEAFF. The CDR3 DNA sequence: TGTGCCAGTAGTATAAGGGGCCAAGGCGACGCTGAAGCTTTCTTT.